A single sample gave rise to the 23 T cell receptor beta chains below, sequenced in a study of chemoradiotherapy in HPV16-positive cancers. The protocol was immunoSEQ multiplex PCR, while the TCRdb copy is restricted to in-frame clones and leaves out a portion. The table shows 10,000 to 11,000 clones, with approximately 74% occurring only once. This sample was gathered from a patient who underwent chemoradiotherapy. The receptors come from a human donor with HPV-associated anogenital cancer.

The chain joins TRBV30 to TRBJ1-2, with D maybe TRBD1 (5 bases). V was pared by 7 bases and J by 7 bases, with 13 bases between. Germline values: CDR1 GTSNPN, CDR2 SVGIG (reference sequence). The CDR3 is 11 residues long. CDR3 loop: CALRTGGGYTF. The CDR3 bases are TGTGCCTTACGTACAGGAGGTGGCTACACCTTC.

The rearrangement uses TRBV7-3 and TRBJ2-3, with TRBD1 matching over 10 bases. The V gene end was trimmed by 5 bases and the J gene end by 1 base; junction bases not matched to a gene: 12. Germline-derived CDR1 and CDR2 are SGHTA and FQGTGA. The CDR3 covers 18 residues. This CDR3 reads CASSAPFPDRGRTDTQYF. Written as DNA, the CDR3 is TGTGCCAGCAGCGCCCCGTTTCCCGACAGGGGGCGCACAGATACGCAGTATTTT.

The rearrangement joins TRBV5-1 to TRBJ2-1; a weak D match, TRBD1 (6 bases). The CDR3 is made up of 14 amino acids. The germline gives CDR1 SGHRS, CDR2 YFSETQ. The V gene lost 2 bases and the J gene lost 4 bases, with 10 bases spanning the gap. CDR3 sequence: CASSFQGQYNEQFF. The CDR3 DNA reads TGCGCCAGCAGCTTCCAAGGACAGTACAATGAGCAGTTCTTC.

The chain links TRBV7-9 to TRBJ1-1, with 11 bases matching TRBD1. There are 17 residues in the CDR3. Trimming removed 4 bases from V and 0 bases from J; junction bases left unmatched: 7. Germline V gene data show CDR1 as SEHNR and CDR2 as FQNEAQ (reference sequence). CDR3 bases: TGTGCCAGCAGCTCGTACGGGACAGGGGGGTTGAACACTGAAGCTTTCTTT. Amino acid sequence: CASSSYGTGGLNTEAFF. Supplemented by reference TRBV7-9 and TRBJ1-1, the full variable domain reads DTGVSQNPRHKITKRGQNVTFRCDPISEHNRLYWYRQTLGQGPEFLTYFQNEAQLEKSRLLSDRFSAERPKGSFSTLEIQRTEQGDSAMYLCASSSYGTGGLNTEAFFGQGTRLTVV.

The chain uses TRBV28 and TRBJ1-2; unclear D gene. The V and J ends lost 8 bases and 4 bases respectively, with 14 bases between them. The length of the CDR3 is 13 residues. Looked up from germline, CDR1 is MDHEN and CDR2 is SYDVKM. This chain's CDR3 is CASDLKGGYGYTF. CDR3 in DNA: TGTGCCAGCGATTTAAAAGGCGGCTATGGCTACACCTTC.

The CDR3 DNA sequence: TGTGCCAGCAGCCCCCGGGACCAAAGACAGGGCCTCTACACCTTC. Translated, it gives CASSPRDQRQGLYTF. V is TRBV7-2 and J is TRBJ1-2, with 7 bases that match TRBD1. Trimming cost V 5 bases and J 10 bases; bases outside gene matches: 16. The germline CDR1 and CDR2 sequences are SGHTA and FQGNSA. The CDR3 is 15 residues long.

The V and J genes are TRBV21-1 and TRBJ2-5; the D segment call TRBD2 is taken from the table without a DNA check. TRBV21-1 is termed a pseudogene. CDR3 length: 14 amino acids. The CDR3 DNA sequence: TGTGCCAGCAGCAAAGCGCTGGACTCGGAGACCCAGTACTTC. Its translation is CASSKALDSETQYF.

The V gene is TRBV11-3, the J gene TRBJ2-5, with D possibly called TRBD1 or TRBD2 (6 bases each). V was shortened by 5 bases and J by 7 bases, with 20 bases between the two germline ends. The length of the CDR3 is 15 residues. CDR1 SGHNT and CDR2 YENEEA come from the germline V gene. The CDR3: CASSPGGGRMGTQYF. The CDR3 nucleotides are TGTGCCAGCAGCCCTGGAGGGGGGCGCATGGGGACCCAGTACTTC.

The rearrangement links TRBV7-6 to TRBJ2-3, with D perhaps TRBD1 (6 bases). There are 15 residues in the CDR3. Germline V gene data show CDR1 as SGHVS and CDR2 as FNYEAQ. With 1 base removed from V and 1 base from J, the gap between germline ends came to 9 bases. CDR3 protein: CASSLGGPRTDTQYF. CDR3 sequence (DNA): TGTGCCAGCAGCTTAGGGGGGCCCCGCACAGATACGCAGTATTTT.

This sequence joins TRBV5-1 and TRBJ2-1; weak D call: TRBD1 (6 bases). The germline gives CDR1 SGHRS, CDR2 YFSETQ. Trimming left V 4 bases short and J 7 bases short, with 15 bases between. CDR3 length equals 14 residues. The CDR3 DNA follows: TGCGCCAGCAGCAGGGGGACACTAGGGAATGAGCAGTTCTTC. Its protein product is CASSRGTLGNEQFF.

The sample holds a few counts of this clone. V gene TRBV7-9 combines with J gene TRBJ1-4; D unclear. Trimming left V 2 bases short and J 8 bases short, with 18 bases between. Per germline, CDR1 SEHNR and CDR2 FQNEAQ (reference sequence). This CDR3 comprises 16 residues. CDR3 in amino acids: CASSLIYPGGLEKLFF. The CDR3 nucleotides read TGTGCCAGCAGCTTAATCTATCCGGGTGGTTTGGAAAAACTGTTTTTT.

This chain connects TRBV18 to TRBJ2-1; 14 nucleotides align to TRBD2. From germline, CDR1 is KGHSH and CDR2 LQKENI. V shed 3 bases, J shed 7 bases, and the junction held 8 bases outside the gene matches. This CDR3 region has 17 residues. CDR3 sequence: CASSPEGRTSGRNEQFF. The DNA of the CDR3 is TGTGCCAGCTCACCGGAGGGCAGGACTAGCGGGAGGAATGAGCAGTTCTTC.

This chain joins TRBV6-1 and TRBJ1-5; possibly TRBD1 for D (5 bases). The CDR3 is made up of 15 amino acids. Per the germline V gene, CDR1 is MNHNS and CDR2 is SASEGT. The ends were cut back, 6 bases at V and 0 bases at J, with 12 bases in the middle. CDR3 bases: TGTGCCAGCAGGAGGGACGTGTATAGCAATCAGCCCCAGCATTTT. This translates into CASRRDVYSNQPQHF.

The V call is TRBV5-6, the J call TRBJ1-4; perhaps TRBD1 as D (6 bases). The CDR3 is 14 amino acids. V lost 1 base and J 8 bases, leaving 12 bases between the germline ends. Germline V gives CDR1 SGHDT, CDR2 YYEEEE. CDR3 region: CASSLTGTGEKLFF. CDR3 bases: TGTGCCAGCAGCTTGACAGGGACGGGAGAAAAACTGTTTTTT.

The rearrangement links TRBV30 to TRBJ2-1, with D uncertain. CDR3 length equals 12 residues. V lost 2 bases and J 3 bases, leaving 5 bases between the germline ends. Germline V gives CDR1 GTSNPN, CDR2 SVGIG (reference sequence). Here the CDR3 DNA reads TGTGCCTGGAGTCTTGTCTACAATGAGCAGTTCTTC. Residues: CAWSLVYNEQFF.

This chain uses TRBV7-2 with TRBJ1-6; no clear D gene. Germline CDR1 is SGHTA and CDR2 is FQGNSA. The CDR3 is 17 amino acids. Trimming left V 1 base short and J 1 base short, with 11 bases between. In DNA, the CDR3 is TGTGCCAGCAGCTTAGTTTTTTGGGGATCCTATAATTCACCCCTCCACTTT. This codes for CASSLVFWGSYNSPLHF. Filled out from reference TRBV7-2 and TRBJ1-6, the complete variable domain reads GAGVSQSPSNKVTEKGKDVELRCDPISGHTALYWYRQSLGQGLEFLIYFQGNSAPDKSGLPSDRFSAERTGGSVSTLTIQRTQQEDSAVYLCASSLVFWGSYNSPLHFGNGTRLTVT.

The J gene is TRBJ2-3, the V gene TRBV6-6; 13 bases fit TRBD2. CDR1 is MNHNY, CDR2 SVGAGI, per germline (reference sequence). The CDR3 is made up of 15 amino acids. Germline trimming cut 6 bases from V and 3 bases from J; bases unmatched to any gene: 3. The chain's CDR3 is CASSPTSGRTDTQYF. CDR3 bases: TGTGCCAGCAGCCCGACTAGCGGGAGGACAGATACGCAGTATTTT.

The CDR3, as DNA: TGCAGCGCTGACAAGACAGTAGGATCCTATGGCTACACCTTC. This sequence encodes CSADKTVGSYGYTF. This sequence joins TRBV29-1 and TRBJ1-2; D may be TRBD1 (5 bases). CDR1 is SQVTM and CDR2 is ANQGSEA in the germline V gene. This CDR3 region has 14 residues. Trimming cost V 7 bases and J 4 bases, with 19 bases left between them.

This clone has more than one count but fewer than ten. V usage is TRBV9 and J usage is TRBJ2-2; D is unresolved. This CDR3 is built from 12 residues. Germline V gene data show CDR1 as SGDLS and CDR2 as YYNGEE. V was trimmed by 4 bases and J by 5 bases, leaving 6 bases between them. The CDR3 bases are TGTGCCAGCAGCACCCAGACCGGGGAGCTGTTTTTT. Protein sequence: CASSTQTGELFF.

The rearrangement uses TRBV30 and TRBJ1-1, with D possibly matching TRBD1 (6 bases). Germline CDR1 and CDR2: GTSNPN and SVGIG (reference sequence). V was shortened by 2 bases and J by 4 bases, with 11 bases between the two germline ends. The length of the CDR3 is 13 residues. CDR3 nucleotide sequence: TGTGCCTGGAGTCTACAGGGAGGCACTGAAGCTTTCTTT. Translation gives CAWSLQGGTEAFF.

In regard to this clone: One end of the junction is discordant with germline, which a read error may explain. The V and J genes are TRBV11-3 and TRBJ2-1; 12 bases agree with TRBD2. The CDR3 is made up of 16 amino acids. The V gene's germline CDR1 is SGHNT and CDR2 YENEEA. CDR3: CASSIELAGGNNEQFF. CDR3 nucleotide sequence: TGTGCCAGCAGCATAGAACTAGCGGGAGGAAACAATGAGCAGTTCTTC.

The chain employs TRBV7-8 and TRBJ1-2; possible D gene TRBD1, 5 bases. Deletions cut 4 bases from V and 4 bases from J, with 13 bases between. In germline, CDR1 is SGHVS, CDR2 FQNEAQ. This CDR3 spans 14 amino acids. The CDR3 spells CASSSLQDIYGYTF. For the CDR3, the DNA is TGTGCCAGCAGCTCTCTACAGGATATCTATGGCTACACCTTC.

This clone was seen a handful of times. The genes are TRBV30 and TRBJ1-6; TRBD1 matches at 7 bases. CDR3 length equals 13 residues. Germline CDR1 and CDR2: GTSNPN and SVGIG (reference sequence). V was clipped by 0 bases and J by 14 bases; unmatched bases: 7. CDR3 residues: CAWSVTGTVSLHF. The CDR3 DNA reads TGTGCCTGGAGTGTAACCGGGACAGTTTCCCTCCACTTT. Looking up the rest from reference TRBV30 and TRBJ1-6 gives the full variable domain: SQTIHQWPATLVQPVGSPLSLECTVEGTSNPNLYWYRQAAGRGLQLLFYSVGIGQISSEVPQNLSASRPQDRQFILSSKKLLLSDSGFYLCAWSVTGTVSLHFGNGTRLTVT.